Shown below are 3 T cell receptor beta chains from a single sample sequenced in a study of technical replicates of blood from several donors (dated by TCRdb to about 2017). Library preparation was by the immunoSEQ multiplex PCR assay. TCRdb limited this immuneACCESS table to in-frame rearrangements with V and J called. A share of clones is missing; checked studies link under half to unresolved V genes, and the rest is unexplained. In this sample the table shows 74,000 or so clones, roughly 93% of which occur a single time. The ten largest account for about 0.37% of the sample. The specimen was T cells isolated from PBMCs. These receptors all stem from a human donor in good health.

The chain employs TRBV19 and TRBJ1-5; a weak D match, TRBD1 (6 bases). The V gene's germline CDR1 is LNHDA and CDR2 SQIVND (reference sequence). This CDR3 is built from 15 residues. V dropped 6 bases and J dropped 2 bases, with 14 bases sitting between them. CDR3 DNA: TGTGCCAGTAGCTATGGGGGCTCGGGCAATCAGCCCCAGCATTTT. The encoded protein is CASSYGGSGNQPQHF.

This chain uses TRBV20-1 with TRBJ1-2; perhaps TRBD1 as D (6 bases). The CDR3 contains 10 residues. Deletions cut 5 bases from V and 8 bases from J, with 9 bases between. CDR1 is DFQATT, CDR2 SNEGSKA, per germline (reference sequence). The CDR3 nucleotides are TGCAGTGCTCACAGGGACGGCTACACCTTC. Translating it yields CSAHRDGYTF.

This sequence joins TRBV30 and TRBJ2-7, with TRBD1 identical over 7 bases. The CDR3 contains 15 residues. The J segment lost 5 bases and the V segment lost 0 bases, leaving 10 bases of the junction unmatched. Looked up from germline, CDR1 is GTSNPN and CDR2 is SVGIG (reference sequence). CDR3 in amino acids: CAWSVRDRVFHEQYF. CDR3 bases: TGTGCCTGGAGTGTACGAGACAGGGTATTCCACGAGCAGTACTTC. The complete variable domain, with remaining parts taken from reference TRBV30 and TRBJ2-7, reads SQTIHQWPATLVQPVGSPLSLECTVEGTSNPNLYWYRQAAGRGLQLLFYSVGIGQISSEVPQNLSASRPQDRQFILSSKKLLLSDSGFYLCAWSVRDRVFHEQYFGPGTRLTVT.